This T cell receptor (beta chain) was retrieved from a study of blood T cell repertoires in COVID-19. Profiling relied on immunoSEQ multiplex PCR, and the TCRdb table lists in-frame clones only, not all of them. Among about 160,000 clones listed, roughly 74% were seen once. There are 13 residues in the CDR3. Trimming removed 0 bases at V and 6 bases at J, with 10 bases between. The germline V gene encodes CDR1 SGHRS and CDR2 YFSETQ. Material: peripheral blood. The clonotype originates from a woman of 80 years or more with acute or convalescent COVID-19. The chain has TRBV5-1 and TRBJ2-7; a possible D gene is TRBD2 (6 bases). The CDR3 region is CASSLAGGREQYF. In nucleotides, the CDR3 is TGCGCCAGCAGCTTGGCCGGAGGGCGCGAGCAGTACTTC.